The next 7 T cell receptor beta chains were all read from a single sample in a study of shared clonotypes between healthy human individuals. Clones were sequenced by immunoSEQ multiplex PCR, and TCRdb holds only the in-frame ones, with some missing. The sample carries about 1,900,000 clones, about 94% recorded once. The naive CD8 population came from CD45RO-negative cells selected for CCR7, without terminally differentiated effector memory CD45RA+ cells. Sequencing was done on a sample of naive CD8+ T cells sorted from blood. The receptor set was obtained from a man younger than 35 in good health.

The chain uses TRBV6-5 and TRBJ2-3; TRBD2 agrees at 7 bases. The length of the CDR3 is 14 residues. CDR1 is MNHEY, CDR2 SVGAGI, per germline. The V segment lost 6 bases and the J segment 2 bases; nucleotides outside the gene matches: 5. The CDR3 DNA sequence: TGTGCCAGCAGGCCCCGGGAGGACACAGATACGCAGTATTTT. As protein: CASRPREDTDTQYF.

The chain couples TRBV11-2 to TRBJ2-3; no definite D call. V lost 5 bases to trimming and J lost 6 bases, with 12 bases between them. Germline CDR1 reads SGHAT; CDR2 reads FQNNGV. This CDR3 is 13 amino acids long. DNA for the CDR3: TGTGCCAGCAGCCTACTCCTTGGGGATACGCAGTATTTT. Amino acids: CASSLLLGDTQYF. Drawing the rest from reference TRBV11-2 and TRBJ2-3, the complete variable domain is EAGVAQSPRYKIIEKRQSVAFWCNPISGHATLYWYQQILGQGPKLLIQFQNNGVVDDSQLPKDRFSAERLKGVDSTLKIQPAKLEDSAVYLCASSLLLGDTQYFGPGTRLTVL.

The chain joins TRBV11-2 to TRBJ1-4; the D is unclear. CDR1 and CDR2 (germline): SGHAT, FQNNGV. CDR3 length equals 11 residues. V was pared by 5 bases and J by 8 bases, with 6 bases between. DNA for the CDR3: TGTGCCAGCAGCACCGGGGAAAAACTGTTTTTT. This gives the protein CASSTGEKLFF.

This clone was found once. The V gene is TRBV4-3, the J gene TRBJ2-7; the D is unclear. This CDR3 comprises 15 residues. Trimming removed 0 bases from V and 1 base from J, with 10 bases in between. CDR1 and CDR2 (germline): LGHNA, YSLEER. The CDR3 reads CASSQEIEGSYEQYF. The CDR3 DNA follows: TGCGCCAGCAGCCAAGAGATAGAAGGTTCCTACGAGCAGTACTTC.

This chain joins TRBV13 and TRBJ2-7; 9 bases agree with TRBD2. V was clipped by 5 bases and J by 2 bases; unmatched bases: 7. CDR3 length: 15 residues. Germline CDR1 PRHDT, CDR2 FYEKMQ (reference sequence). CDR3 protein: CASSHAGGGAYEQYF. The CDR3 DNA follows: TGTGCCAGCAGCCATGCCGGCGGGGGGGCCTACGAGCAGTACTTC. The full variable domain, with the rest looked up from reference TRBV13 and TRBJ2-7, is AAGVIQSPRHLIKEKRETATLKCYPIPRHDTVYWYQQGPGQDPQFLISFYEKMQSDKGSIPDRFSAQQFSDYHSELNMSSLELGDSALYFCASSHAGGGAYEQYFGPGTRLTVT.

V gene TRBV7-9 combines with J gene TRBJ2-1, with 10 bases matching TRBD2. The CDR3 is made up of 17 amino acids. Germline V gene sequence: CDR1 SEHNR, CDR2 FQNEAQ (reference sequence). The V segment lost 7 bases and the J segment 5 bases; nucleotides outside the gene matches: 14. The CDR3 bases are TGTGCCAGCAACCCACCAAGCGGGACTAGCGCGCACAATGAGCAGTTCTTC. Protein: CASNPPSGTSAHNEQFF.

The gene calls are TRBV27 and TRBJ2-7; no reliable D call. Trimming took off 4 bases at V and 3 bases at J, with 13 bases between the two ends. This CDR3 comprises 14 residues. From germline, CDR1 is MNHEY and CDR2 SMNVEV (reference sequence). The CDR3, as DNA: TGTGCCAGCAGTTGGAAGGGAAGTTTCTACGAGCAGTACTTC. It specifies CASSWKGSFYEQYF.